Listed here are 5 T cell receptor beta chains from one sample, sequenced in a study of neurological immune-mediated disorders. Each CDR3 protein gets one entry after TCRdb re-called the 5' RACE reads with MiXCR. The sample holds tens of thousands of distinct CDR3 sequences, around 14% seen once. The specimen was PBMCs. The receptor set was obtained from a woman in her fifties or sixties in good health.

This clonotype occurred many times. This sequence joins TRBV9 and TRBJ2-1, with D perhaps matching TRBD1 or TRBD2 (5 bases each). The CDR3 runs 15 residues. The V end lost 2 bases, the J end lost 8 bases, and 17 bases lay between the germline ends. Germline V gives CDR1 SGDLS, CDR2 YYNGEE. Here the CDR3 reads CASSVGAQRRDEQFF. The CDR3, as DNA: TGTGCCAGCAGCGTTGGGGCCCAGCGGCGGGATGAGCAGTTCTTC. Using reference TRBV9 and TRBJ2-1 for the parts outside the CDR3, the full variable domain is DSGVTQTPKHLITATGQRVTLRCSPRSGDLSVYWYQQSLDQGLQFLIQYYNGEERAKGNILERFSAQQFPDLHSELNLSSLELGDSALYFCASSVGAQRRDEQFFGPGTRLTVL.

CDR3 in amino acids: CSGKVGDTEAFF. The DNA of the CDR3 is TGCAGTGGCAAAGTGGGTGACACTGAAGCTTTCTTT. This chain links TRBV20-1 with TRBJ1-1; D not certain. This CDR3 is built from 12 residues. Germline V lookup: CDR1 DFQATT, CDR2 SNEGSKA (reference sequence). V was pared by 7 bases and J by 3 bases, with 12 bases between.

A few counts support this clonotype. The CDR3 sequence is CASSPTTEAKGRKLFF. The CDR3 coding sequence is TGCGCCAGCAGCCCAACGACAGAAGCCAAAGGTAGAAAACTGTTTTTT. V and J are TRBV5-1 and TRBJ1-4, with D possibly matching TRBD1 (5 bases). Deletions cut 4 bases from V and 10 bases from J, with 23 bases between. Germline V gene data show CDR1 as SGHRS and CDR2 as YFSETQ. The CDR3 is made up of 16 amino acids.

This clonotype was seen at least ten times. The rearrangement joins TRBV20-1 to TRBJ1-3; D is ambiguous. The V gene lost 3 bases and the J gene lost 2 bases, with 11 bases spanning the gap. In germline, CDR1 is DFQATT, CDR2 SNEGSKA (reference sequence). This CDR3 contains 14 residues. In DNA form, the CDR3 reads TGCAGTGCTAGTCGAGAAGGGCCTGGAAACACCATATATTTT. Translation: CSASREGPGNTIYF.

This clonotype was observed at least ten times. The CDR3, as DNA: TGCGCCAGCAGCCGACAGTTGGGACAGGGGGATTCACCCCTCCACTTT. It encodes CASSRQLGQGDSPLHF. V is TRBV5-1 and J is TRBJ1-6; TRBD1 matches 11 bases. Germline-derived CDR1 and CDR2 are SGHRS and YFSETQ. The CDR3 sequence is 16 residues long. The trim removed 4 bases at V and 8 bases at J, leaving 8 bases unmatched.